The clone carrying this TCR beta chain has a handful of counts. Its antigen is currently unknown. This sample is drawn from a study of T cells in Graves' hyperthyroidism and ophthalmopathy. Findings of the study overall: Most thyroid clonotypes that were expanded above 0.001 also turned up in blood. Ophthalmopathy, which appeared later, was predicted by the model a median approximately 6.7 months before onset.

Authors of the study amplified TCR beta CDR3 regions from RNA transcripts. HTBI primers were employed in a first-round RT-PCR of the TCR CDR3. TCRdb reanalysed the multiplex PCR reads using MiXCR and keeps one entry per CDR3 protein. The repertoire has 500,000 to 700,000 distinct CDR3 sequences, approximately 15% of them found once; the top ten carry 15% to 20%. Disease duration under 2 months; hyperthyroidism patients were aged 18 to 65. Germline values: CDR1 MNHNS, CDR2 SASEGT. J was trimmed by 5 bases and V by 3 bases; bases with no gene match: 8. This CDR3 region has 15 residues. The sample taken for sequencing was blood. This sequence joins TRBV6-1 and TRBJ2-5; 8 positions match TRBD1. This sequence originates from a woman younger than 30 with Graves' hyperthyroidism. The CDR3 sequence: CASSDNRGFGETQYF. CDR3 nucleotide sequence: TGTGCCAGCAGTGACAACAGGGGGTTCGGGGAGACCCAGTACTTC.